The 27 T cell receptor beta chains presented below share a single source sample, sequenced in a study of blood T cell repertoires in COVID-19. Profiling relied on immunoSEQ multiplex PCR, and the TCRdb table lists in-frame clones only, not all of them. The sample yields around 250,000 clones, about 86% seen once. The sequenced sample consisted of peripheral blood. The source is a man at least 80 years old with acute or convalescent COVID-19.

Concerning this clone itself: The sample has other DNA sequences that encode this CDR3 too. CDR3 in DNA: TGTGCCAGCGGGAGGTCCTATAATTCACCCCTCCACTTT. Protein product: CASGRSYNSPLHF. The rearrangement joins TRBV2 to TRBJ1-6; D not resolved. Germline CDR1 reads SNHLY; CDR2 reads FYNNEI. The V end was cut by 8 bases, the J end by 1 base, with 6 bases between. The CDR3 extends over 13 amino acids.

This chain joins TRBV6-5 and TRBJ2-3; TRBD2 is a possible D gene (5 bases). Trimming left V 2 bases short and J 4 bases short, with 13 bases between. In germline, CDR1 is MNHEY, CDR2 SVGAGI. The CDR3 totals 15 residues. Here the CDR3 reads CASSYGRGVSDTQYF. CDR3 DNA sequence: TGTGCCAGCAGTTACGGGAGAGGAGTTTCAGATACGCAGTATTTT.

V usage is TRBV7-2 and J usage is TRBJ1-6; D unclear. The CDR3 extends over 15 amino acids. Germline CDR1 reads SGHTA; CDR2 reads FQGNSA. Trimming stripped 2 bases from V and 5 bases from J, with 10 bases between. CDR3 DNA sequence: TGTGCCAGCAGCTTATATGGCAGTAATAATTCACCCCTCCACTTT. It translates to CASSLYGSNNSPLHF.

This clone has a single count. The rearrangement uses TRBV11-2 and TRBJ1-1; maybe TRBD1 (5 bases). The germline gives CDR1 SGHAT, CDR2 FQNNGV. CDR3 length equals 15 residues. The ends were cut back, 1 base at V and 0 bases at J, with 9 bases in the middle. CDR3 residues: CASSLGRGVNTEAFF. The CDR3 region has the DNA TGTGCCAGCAGCTTAGGGAGGGGTGTGAACACTGAAGCTTTCTTT.

The chain couples TRBV24-1 to TRBJ2-7, with D perhaps matching TRBD2 (6 bases). The V end lost 5 bases, the J end lost 3 bases, and 10 bases lay between the germline ends. The CDR3 length is 13 residues. Germline CDR1 KGHDR, CDR2 SFDVKD. CDR3 in amino acids: CATSGGENYEQYF. The CDR3 DNA follows: TGTGCCACCAGTGGGGGGGAAAACTACGAGCAGTACTTC.

The chain couples TRBV2 to TRBJ2-1, with D maybe TRBD2 (6 bases). The ends were cut back, 6 bases at V and 1 base at J, with 13 bases in the middle. Germline CDR1 is SNHLY and CDR2 is FYNNEI. This CDR3 is built from 15 residues. In DNA, the CDR3 is TGTGCCAGCAGAGCGACTAGTAGTTCCTACAATGAGCAGTTCTTC. It translates to CASRATSSSYNEQFF.

The rearrangement joins TRBV2 to TRBJ1-6; maybe TRBD1 (5 bases). The CDR3 runs to 15 residues. Trimming took off 3 bases at V and 8 bases at J, with 14 bases between the two ends. Germline assignment: CDR1 SNHLY and CDR2 FYNNEI. CDR3 bases: TGTGCCAGCAGTGATGGGGGGTACGGGGATTCACCCCTCCACTTT. The encoded protein is CASSDGGYGDSPLHF.

The gene calls are TRBV20-1 and TRBJ2-1; 9 bases match TRBD2. CDR1 is DFQATT, CDR2 SNEGSKA, per germline (reference sequence). The V and J ends lost 4 bases and 4 bases, in that order; junction bases with no gene match: 14. The CDR3 extends over 17 amino acids. CDR3 coding DNA: TGCAGTGCTATTGATGCGGGAGGGCCTTTAGAGTACAATGAGCAGTTCTTC. Amino acids: CSAIDAGGPLEYNEQFF.

The gene calls are TRBV2 and TRBJ1-1; 7 positions agree with TRBD1. The length of the CDR3 is 14 residues. Per the germline V gene, CDR1 is SNHLY and CDR2 is FYNNEI. V lost 4 bases and J lost 2; bases outside the gene matches: 4. The CDR3 DNA is TGTGCCAGCAGTGGGACAGGAGTCAACACTGAAGCTTTCTTT. This codes for CASSGTGVNTEAFF.

The chain joins TRBV9 to TRBJ1-2; a weak D match, TRBD1 (6 bases). V lost 5 bases and J 1 base, leaving 18 bases between the germline ends. The CDR3 is 16 residues long. From germline, CDR1 is SGDLS and CDR2 YYNGEE. Written as DNA, the CDR3 is TGTGCCAGCAGTCTAAGGGCAGGGGCGGTTAACTATGGCTACACCTTC. It yields the protein CASSLRAGAVNYGYTF.

In this sample, this clone turned up once. The J gene is TRBJ1-6, the V gene TRBV6-1; unclear D gene. CDR3 length: 13 amino acids. CDR1 is MNHNS, CDR2 SASEGT, per germline. The V end lost 0 bases, the J end lost 13 bases, and 10 bases lay between the germline ends. The CDR3 bases are TGTGCCAGCAGTGAAGCCCGCAGGCCTCCCCTCCACTTT. This gives the protein CASSEARRPPLHF.

This sequence joins TRBV6-4 and TRBJ2-1, with 8 nucleotides matching TRBD2. Germline assignment: CDR1 MRHNA and CDR2 SNTAGT. Trimming at V came to 4 bases and at J to 4 bases, leaving 6 bases not matched to a gene. The length of the CDR3 is 15 residues. CDR3 coding DNA: TGTGCCAGCAGTGCACTAGCGGATACGTACAATGAGCAGTTCTTC. Translated: CASSALADTYNEQFF.

V is TRBV7-8 and J is TRBJ2-7; 7 bases map to TRBD1. This CDR3 is built from 15 residues. Germline CDR1 SGHVS, CDR2 FQNEAQ. Trimming cost V 6 bases and J 0 bases; bases outside gene matches: 8. This CDR3 is CASSFPGQSSYEQYF. DNA of the CDR3: TGTGCCAGCAGTTTTCCGGGACAGAGCTCCTACGAGCAGTACTTC. Filled out from reference TRBV7-8 and TRBJ2-7, the complete variable domain reads GAGVSQSPRYKVAKRGQDVALRCDPISGHVSLFWYQQALGQGPEFLTYFQNEAQLDKSGLPSDRFFAERPEGSVSTLKIQRTQQEDSAVYLCASSFPGQSSYEQYFGPGTRLTVT.

This rearrangement joins TRBV28 to TRBJ1-1; the match to TRBD1 covers 7 bases. Germline CDR1 is MDHEN and CDR2 is SYDVKM. CDR3 length equals 14 residues. The junction had 9 bases not matched to a gene; V was cut back by 8 bases and J by 3 bases. CDR3 protein: CASWENRGYTEAFF. CDR3 nucleotide sequence: TGTGCCAGCTGGGAGAACAGGGGATACACTGAAGCTTTCTTT.

The chain employs TRBV5-1 and TRBJ2-3, with 7 bases that match TRBD2. Per germline, CDR1 SGHRS and CDR2 YFSETQ. The CDR3 has 15 amino acids. Trimming cost V 6 bases and J 3 bases; bases outside gene matches: 10. CDR3 protein: CASTPRGVTTDTQYF. In nucleotides, the CDR3 is TGCGCCAGCACCCCCCGGGGGGTTACAACAGATACGCAGTATTTT.

The chain employs TRBV6-5 and TRBJ1-2; tentative D call: TRBD1 (6 bases). This CDR3 spans 15 amino acids. V was clipped by 4 bases and J by 0 bases, with 12 bases between them. Germline lookup yields CDR1 MNHEY and CDR2 SVGAGI. The CDR3 DNA reads as TGTGCCAGCAGTTCCGGGACATCAACTAACTATGGCTACACCTTC. It yields the protein CASSSGTSTNYGYTF.

The gene calls are TRBV12-3 or TRBV12-4 and TRBJ2-7, with D unresolved. The CDR3 is made up of 11 amino acids. V was shortened by 4 bases and J by 6 bases, with 7 bases between the two germline ends. The CDR3 reads CASSSGREQYF. DNA of the CDR3: TGTGCCAGCAGTTCAGGCCGCGAGCAGTACTTC.

As DNA, the CDR3 is TGTGCCAGCAGTTTCGACAGGAACACAGATACGCAGTATTTT. It translates to CASSFDRNTDTQYF. The J gene is TRBJ2-3, the V gene TRBV6-5, with a possible D match to TRBD1 (6 bases). CDR3 length: 14 residues. V was trimmed by 4 bases and J by 2 bases, leaving 10 bases between them. Germline assignment: CDR1 MNHEY and CDR2 SVGAGI.

The chain employs TRBV11-2 and TRBJ2-7; TRBD2 aligns across 7 bases. V was clipped by 5 bases and J by 6 bases; unmatched bases: 10. The length of the CDR3 is 14 residues. CDR1 SGHAT and CDR2 FQNNGV come from the germline V gene. CDR3: CASSPAGTTSEQYF. DNA for the CDR3: TGTGCCAGCAGCCCAGCCGGGACTACGAGCGAGCAGTACTTC.

V and J are TRBV30 and TRBJ2-2; TRBD2 aligns across 7 bases. This CDR3 contains 14 residues. V gave up 3 bases and J gave up 1 base; unmatched junction bases: 2. The germline gives CDR1 GTSNPN, CDR2 SVGIG (reference sequence). CDR3 region: CAWRREGNTGELFF. CDR3 nucleotides: TGTGCCTGGAGAAGGGAGGGGAACACCGGGGAGCTGTTTTTT.

The rearrangement links TRBV20-1 to TRBJ1-5; no clear D. CDR3 length equals 12 residues. Germline V gene lookup returns CDR1 DFQATT and CDR2 SNEGSKA (reference sequence). V lost 3 bases, J lost 5 bases, and 8 bases lay in between. In DNA, the CDR3 is TGCAGTGCTAGTAGCGGGGATCAGCCCCAGCATTTT. Translating gives CSASSGDQPQHF.

This chain joins TRBV9 and TRBJ2-1; TRBD2 is a possible D gene (6 bases). The CDR3 sequence is 15 residues long. Trimming stripped 6 bases from V and 0 bases from J, with 13 bases between. Germline V gene data show CDR1 as SGDLS and CDR2 as YYNGEE. As DNA, the CDR3 is TGTGCCAGCACCCCGGCCGGGAGCTCCTACAATGAGCAGTTCTTC. This gives the protein CASTPAGSSYNEQFF.

The chain combines TRBV30 with TRBJ1-3; no reliable D call. CDR1 is GTSNPN and CDR2 is SVGIG in the germline V gene (reference sequence). The V end lost 2 bases, the J end lost 2 bases, and 4 bases lay between the germline ends. CDR3 length equals 12 residues. The CDR3, as DNA: TGTGCCTGGAGTAGAGCTGGAAACACCATATATTTT. Translated, it gives CAWSRAGNTIYF.

The CDR3 DNA reads TGTGCCAGCAGCCAGGGACAGGGGTTTGGCGAGCAGTACTTC. It yields the protein CASSQGQGFGEQYF. The rearrangement joins TRBV3-1 (or the pseudogene TRBV3-2) to TRBJ2-7; 10 nucleotides line up with TRBD1. The J segment lost 6 bases and the V segment lost 3 bases, leaving 5 bases of the junction unmatched. Per germline, CDR1 LGHDT and CDR2 YNNKEL (reference sequence). The CDR3 length is 14 residues.

The CDR3 reads CASSQNSGANVLTF. The CDR3 bases are TGTGCCAGCAGCCAAAACTCTGGGGCCAACGTCCTGACTTTC. V is TRBV28 and J is TRBJ2-6, with no clear D. In germline, CDR1 is MDHEN, CDR2 SYDVKM. V was pared by 6 bases and J by 0 bases, with 6 bases between. The length of the CDR3 is 14 residues.

The chain employs TRBV3-1 (or the pseudogene TRBV3-2) and TRBJ2-2; 8 positions match TRBD1. The CDR3 contains 16 residues. The V gene's germline CDR1 is LGHDT and CDR2 YNNKEL (reference sequence). Trimming took 5 bases from V and 6 from J; bases not matched to a gene: 11. CDR3 in amino acids: CASSATGASWAGELFF. CDR3 DNA: TGTGCCAGCAGCGCGACAGGGGCGAGTTGGGCCGGGGAGCTGTTTTTT.

This sequence joins TRBV9 and TRBJ2-3, with 8 positions matching TRBD1. The CDR3 is 15 amino acids. The V gene end was trimmed by 0 bases and the J gene end by 8 bases; junction bases not matched to a gene: 8. The germline gives CDR1 SGDLS, CDR2 YYNGEE. The CDR3 protein is CASSVGSTGGGTQYF. CDR3 DNA sequence: TGTGCCAGCAGCGTAGGGAGCACAGGGGGAGGTACGCAGTATTTT.